A single sample is the source of the 21 T cell receptor beta chains below, sequenced in a study of T cell changes during pregnancy in multiple sclerosis. The method was immunoSEQ multiplex PCR; TCRdb's version includes in-frame clones alone and lacks a portion of them. Of roughly 52,000 clones listed, 80% to 95% were seen once; the top ten hold under 0.3%. Sequencing was performed on CD4+ T cells from peripheral blood mononuclear cells, taken in the third trimester of pregnancy. Source of these receptors: a female donor with multiple sclerosis, enrolled in a pregnancy study.

The rearrangement joins TRBV5-1 to TRBJ2-7; D is possibly TRBD1 (8 bases). The CDR3 is 15 amino acids. Trimming removed 3 bases from V and 4 bases from J, with 17 bases in between. The V gene's germline CDR1 is SGHRS and CDR2 YFSETQ. The CDR3, as DNA: TGCGCCAGCAGCTGGGGGGGGACAGGAGCTTACGAGCAGTACTTC. This gives the protein CASSWGGTGAYEQYF.

V gene TRBV6-1 combines with J gene TRBJ2-3; 8 bases are a match to TRBD1. V was clipped by 6 bases and J by 2 bases; unmatched bases: 7. The CDR3 is made up of 15 amino acids. Germline-derived CDR1 and CDR2 are MNHNS and SASEGT. The CDR3 loop reads CASRSTGAHTDTQYF. The CDR3 nucleotides read TGTGCCAGCAGATCGACAGGGGCCCACACAGATACGCAGTATTTT.

The chain recombines TRBV14 with TRBJ2-1; D uncertain. The CDR3 has 16 residues. The V gene's germline CDR1 is SGHDN and CDR2 FVKESK. Trimming took off 1 base at V and 2 bases at J, with 12 bases between the two ends. The CDR3 here is CASSQVTVLTYNEQFF. In DNA form, the CDR3 reads TGTGCCAGCAGCCAAGTAACAGTCTTAACCTACAATGAGCAGTTCTTC.

The chain carries TRBV6-1 and TRBJ2-7, with D tentatively TRBD2 (6 bases). The V and J ends lost 2 bases and 7 bases respectively, with 9 bases between them. Germline V gives CDR1 MNHNS, CDR2 SASEGT. This CDR3 spans 12 amino acids. CDR3 DNA: TGTGCCAGCAGTGAAAGGGGAGGAGAGCAGTACTTC. Its protein product is CASSERGGEQYF.

The CDR3 reads CASSSSGGAWETQYF. Written as DNA, the CDR3 is TGCGCCAGCAGCTCTAGCGGGGGGGCTTGGGAGACCCAGTACTTC. The rearrangement joins TRBV5-1 to TRBJ2-5; 12 bases align to TRBD2. Unmatched junction bases numbered 5, after V lost 3 bases and J lost 5 bases. This CDR3 has 15 amino acids. Germline-derived CDR1 and CDR2 are SGHRS and YFSETQ.

The V and J genes are TRBV6-1 and TRBJ2-7, with 11 bases that match TRBD1. In germline, CDR1 is MNHNS, CDR2 SASEGT. CDR3 length: 14 residues. Germline trimming cut 5 bases from V and 7 bases from J; bases unmatched to any gene: 7. CDR3 amino acids: CASSKDRGLGEQYF. As DNA, the CDR3 is TGTGCCAGCAGTAAGGACAGGGGGCTGGGAGAGCAGTACTTC.

The chain carries TRBV29-1 and TRBJ2-7; perhaps TRBD1 as D (7 bases). V was pared by 5 bases and J by 3 bases, with 23 bases between. Germline assignment: CDR1 SQVTM and CDR2 ANQGSEA. CDR3 size: 16 residues. The CDR3 spells CSVNKGEGGQFYEQYF. For the CDR3, the DNA is TGCAGCGTTAATAAGGGAGAGGGGGGACAGTTCTACGAGCAGTACTTC.

This clone was seen a few times. This chain uses TRBV6-1 with TRBJ1-5, with D unclear. Deletions cut 8 bases from V and 5 bases from J, with 16 bases between. This CDR3 has 14 residues. CDR1 and CDR2 (germline): MNHNS, SASEGT. The DNA for the CDR3 is TGTGCCAGCTTACCCAGACGGGGAGATCAGCCCCAGCATTTT. It yields the protein CASLPRRGDQPQHF.

V usage is TRBV5-1 and J usage is TRBJ1-1, with a possible D match to TRBD1 (5 bases). Trimming cost V 2 bases and J 0 bases, with 8 bases left between them. There are 14 residues in the CDR3. Germline V gives CDR1 SGHRS, CDR2 YFSETQ. The CDR3 here is CASSLQAMNTEAFF. The CDR3 DNA follows: TGCGCCAGCAGCTTACAGGCCATGAACACTGAAGCTTTCTTT.

The chain uses TRBV4-2 and TRBJ2-3; maybe TRBD2 (6 bases). This CDR3 is built from 15 residues. The germline V and J ends were trimmed by 0 bases and 4 bases, with 11 bases remaining between them. In germline, CDR1 is LGHNA, CDR2 YNFKEQ. The CDR3 DNA is TGTGCCAGCAGCCAAGAGCCGGGGGAAGCAGATACGCAGTATTTT. Protein: CASSQEPGEADTQYF.

The V and J genes are TRBV10-3 and TRBJ2-1; 9 bases align to TRBD1. With 6 bases clipped from V and 6 bases from J, the junction kept 6 bases outside the gene matches. The CDR3 spans 14 residues. Germline CDR1 and CDR2: ENHRY and SYGVKD. The CDR3: CAIRRETGGNEQFF. For the CDR3, the DNA is TGTGCCATCAGGCGGGAGACAGGGGGCAATGAGCAGTTCTTC.

The genes are TRBV28 and TRBJ2-5; 9 bases match TRBD1. The CDR3 runs to 15 residues. Germline V lookup: CDR1 MDHEN, CDR2 SYDVKM. Germline trimming cut 6 bases from V and 4 bases from J; bases unmatched to any gene: 9. CDR3 amino acids: CASSRPGQGRETQYF. DNA for the CDR3: TGTGCCAGCAGCAGGCCGGGACAGGGAAGAGAGACCCAGTACTTC.

The gene calls are TRBV19 and TRBJ1-5; D not certain. The germline V gene encodes CDR1 LNHDA and CDR2 SQIVND (reference sequence). V lost 9 bases and J lost 6, with 15 bases in between. The CDR3 spans 13 residues. The chain's CDR3 is CASGVSVGQPQHF. In nucleotides, the CDR3 is TGTGCCAGCGGGGTTTCGGTGGGTCAGCCCCAGCATTTT. The entire variable domain, with the rest obtained from reference TRBV19 and TRBJ1-5, is as follows: DGGITQSPKYLFRKEGQNVTLSCEQNLNHDAMYWYRQDPGQGLRLIYYSQIVNDFQKGDIAEGYSVSREKKESFPLTVTSAQKNPTAFYLCASGVSVGQPQHFGDGTRLSIL.

The J gene is TRBJ1-5, the V gene TRBV15; D perhaps matches TRBD1 (5 bases). The CDR3 is 16 residues long. V lost 1 base and J lost 2, with 12 bases in between. Germline loops: CDR1 LNHNV, CDR2 YYDKDF (reference sequence). The CDR3 sequence: CATSRVAGIGNQPQHF. CDR3 nucleotide sequence: TGTGCCACCAGCAGAGTCGCAGGGATCGGCAATCAGCCCCAGCATTTT.

The genes are TRBV2 and TRBJ2-5; D may be TRBD1 (6 bases). Trimming stripped 7 bases from V and 1 base from J, with 10 bases between. Germline CDR1 and CDR2: SNHLY and FYNNEI. The CDR3 extends over 13 amino acids. The CDR3 DNA reads TGTGCCAGCATTCAGGGGCTCCAAGAGACCCAGTACTTC. Its translation is CASIQGLQETQYF.

The chain couples TRBV9 to TRBJ2-1, with 8 bases lining up with TRBD2. The CDR3 covers 15 residues. Losses at the gene ends were 0 bases for V and 10 bases for J; bases not matched to a gene: 9. CDR1 SGDLS and CDR2 YYNGEE come from the germline V gene. CDR3 residues: CASSVVDLAGDEQFF. The CDR3 coding sequence is TGTGCCAGCAGCGTAGTCGACCTAGCGGGTGACGAGCAGTTCTTC.

In its sample, this clone was seen once. V usage is TRBV10-3 and J usage is TRBJ1-4; the D is unclear. This CDR3 comprises 15 residues. The germline CDR1 and CDR2 sequences are ENHRY and SYGVKD. V shed 0 bases and J shed 8 bases, with 13 bases lying between them. CDR3 DNA sequence: TGTGCCATCAGTGAGTCGGCGATTTTCGGGGAAAAACTGTTTTTT. Translation: CAISESAIFGEKLFF.

This chain connects TRBV7-6 to TRBJ2-1, with 8 positions matching TRBD1. The CDR3 length is 16 residues. Per the germline V gene, CDR1 is SGHVS and CDR2 is FNYEAQ. With 2 bases clipped from V and 4 bases from J, the junction kept 7 bases outside the gene matches. CDR3 loop: CASSLNGRGQYNEQFF. DNA of the CDR3: TGTGCCAGCAGCTTAAACGGCAGGGGGCAGTACAATGAGCAGTTCTTC.

J is TRBJ1-6 and V is TRBV27; D unresolved. V lost 7 bases, J lost 5 bases, and 15 bases lay in between. Germline V gives CDR1 MNHEY, CDR2 SMNVEV (reference sequence). CDR3 length: 15 amino acids. Written as DNA, the CDR3 is TGTGCCAGCAACCCCGGGAGGTCCGATAATTCACCCCTCCACTTT. This translates into CASNPGRSDNSPLHF.

CDR3 protein: CASGRRGSNEKLFF. CDR3 bases: TGTGCCAGTGGACGCAGGGGATCTAATGAAAAACTGTTTTTT. This sequence joins TRBV19 and TRBJ1-4, with D possibly matching TRBD1 (6 bases). Germline CDR1 is LNHDA and CDR2 is SQIVND (reference sequence). V gave up 8 bases and J gave up 3 bases, with 13 bases separating them. This CDR3 region has 14 residues.

This chain uses TRBV21-1 with TRBJ1-6. TRBV21-1 is a pseudogene locus. The CDR3 has 14 amino acids. The CDR3 here is CARELTADDSPLHF. In DNA, the CDR3 is TGTGCCAGGGAGCTTACGGCCGACGATTCACCCCTCCACTTT.